This entry lists 8 T cell receptor beta chains sequenced from one sample in a study of identical twins. TCRdb itself ran the 5' RACE reads through MiXCR, one entry per CDR3 protein. The repertoire holds more than 1.5 million distinct CDR3 sequences, with less than 40% as singletons. The specimen was cord blood. The receptors were sampled from a newborn girl in good health.

The V and J genes are TRBV4-1 and TRBJ1-6; D unclear. V was shortened by 4 bases and J by 10 bases, with 11 bases between the two germline ends. Germline CDR1 MGHRA, CDR2 YSYEKL. The CDR3 loop spans 13 amino acids. CDR3 coding DNA: TGCGCCAGCAGCCGAACAGTTATGTCACCCCTCCACTTT. Its translation is CASSRTVMSPLHF.

The V gene is TRBV27, the J gene TRBJ2-7, with 7 bases matching TRBD1. V trimming: 6 bases; J trimming: 4 bases; junction bases outside the gene matches: 9. This CDR3 has 14 residues. Germline V CDR1 and CDR2: MNHEY, SMNVEV (reference sequence). The CDR3 DNA follows: TGTGCCAGCAGCCCCGGGGACAGCACATACGAGCAGTACTTC. It specifies CASSPGDSTYEQYF.

In nucleotides, the CDR3 is TGTGCCAGCAGTGAAGGAGGGACAAACACCGGGGAGCTGTTTTTT. This gives the protein CASSEGGTNTGELFF. V usage is TRBV6-1 and J usage is TRBJ2-2, with D maybe TRBD1 (6 bases). V lost 1 base and J 2 bases, leaving 8 bases between the germline ends. In germline, CDR1 is MNHNS, CDR2 SASEGT. The CDR3 runs 15 residues.

As to this clonotype: A clone one base away is much larger, so this may be a read error. J is TRBJ2-7 and V is TRBV9, with TRBD2 as a possible D gene (5 bases). V was shortened by 4 bases and J by 0 bases, with 17 bases between the two germline ends. Germline lookup yields CDR1 SGDLS and CDR2 YYNGEE. The CDR3 has 16 amino acids. CDR3 in amino acids: CASSSWTFSSSYEQYF. DNA of the CDR3: TGTGCCAGCAGCTCCTGGACTTTCTCAAGCTCCTACGAGCAGTACTTC.

V gene TRBV6-1 combines with J gene TRBJ2-7; TRBD2 might be the D (6 bases). There are 16 residues in the CDR3. CDR1 is MNHNS, CDR2 SASEGT, per germline. Trimming took off 0 bases at V and 1 base at J, with 13 bases between the two ends. DNA of the CDR3: TGTGCCAGCAGTGAAGCTTTCACTAGCTCGTCCTACGAGCAGTACTTC. This encodes CASSEAFTSSSYEQYF.

This clonotype was seen just once. Being one base from a much bigger clone, this may be a read error. V usage is TRBV7-2 and J usage is TRBJ2-5; D uncertain. Judging by the DNA end, TRBJ2-1 fits better; the J call may be wrong. The CDR3 runs to 13 residues. The germline CDR1 and CDR2 sequences are SGHTA and FQGNSA. This chain's CDR3 is CASSLVQKETQFF. CDR3 bases: TGTGCCAGCAGCTTAGTTCAAAAAGAGACCCAGTTCTTC.

This sequence joins TRBV28 and TRBJ2-2, with 10 bases that match TRBD2. The CDR3 has 15 amino acids. Unmatched junction bases numbered 7, after V lost 8 bases and J lost 4 bases. The germline gives CDR1 MDHEN, CDR2 SYDVKM. The CDR3 DNA is TGTGCCAGCGATAGCGGGGGGTACGGCACCGGGGAGCTGTTTTTT. This translates into CASDSGGYGTGELFF.

This clonotype turned up a few times. The chain joins TRBV24-1 to TRBJ2-3; 10 positions agree with TRBD2. Per germline, CDR1 KGHDR and CDR2 SFDVKD. V lost 9 bases and J lost 4; bases outside the gene matches: 3. The CDR3 is made up of 13 amino acids. CDR3: CATGTSVSDTQYF. The CDR3, as DNA: TGTGCCACCGGGACTAGCGTCTCAGATACGCAGTATTTT.